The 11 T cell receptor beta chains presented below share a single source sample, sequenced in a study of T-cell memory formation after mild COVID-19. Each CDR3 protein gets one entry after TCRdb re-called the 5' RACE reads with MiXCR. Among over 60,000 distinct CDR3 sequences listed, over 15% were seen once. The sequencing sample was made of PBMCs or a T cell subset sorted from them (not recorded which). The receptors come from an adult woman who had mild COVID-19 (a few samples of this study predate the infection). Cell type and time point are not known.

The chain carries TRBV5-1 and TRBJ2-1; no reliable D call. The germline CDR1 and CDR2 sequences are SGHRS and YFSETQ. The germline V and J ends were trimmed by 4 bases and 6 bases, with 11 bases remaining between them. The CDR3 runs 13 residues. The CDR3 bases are TGCGCCAGCAGCCGAATAGGGCGCAATGAGCAGTTCTTC. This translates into CASSRIGRNEQFF.

The CDR3 loop is CASSTYGETASEQYF. DNA of the CDR3: TGTGCCAGCAGCACATATGGAGAGACCGCTTCCGAGCAGTACTTC. The chain joins TRBV7-8 to TRBJ2-7, with D hard to call. V shed 5 bases and J shed 6 bases, with 20 bases lying between them. This CDR3 contains 15 residues. CDR1 is SGHVS and CDR2 is FQNEAQ in the germline V gene.

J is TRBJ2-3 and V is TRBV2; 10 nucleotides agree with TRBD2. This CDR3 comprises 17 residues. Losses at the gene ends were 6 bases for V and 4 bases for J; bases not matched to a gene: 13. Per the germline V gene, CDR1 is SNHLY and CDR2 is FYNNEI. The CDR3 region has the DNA TGTGCCAGCAGGGTAAAGGCTAGCGGGGGTTGGGCAGATACGCAGTATTTT. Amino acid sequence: CASRVKASGGWADTQYF.

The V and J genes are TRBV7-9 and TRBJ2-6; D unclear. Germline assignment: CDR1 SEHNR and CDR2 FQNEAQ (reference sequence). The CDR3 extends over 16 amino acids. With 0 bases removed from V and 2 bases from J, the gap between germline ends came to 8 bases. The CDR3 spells CASSLAHGPGANVLTF. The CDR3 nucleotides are TGTGCCAGCAGCTTAGCGCATGGCCCTGGGGCCAACGTCCTGACTTTC.

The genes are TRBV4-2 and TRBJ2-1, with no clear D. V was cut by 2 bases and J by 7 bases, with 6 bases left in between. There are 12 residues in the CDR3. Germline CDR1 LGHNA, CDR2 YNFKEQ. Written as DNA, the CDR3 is TGTGCCAGCAGCCAACTCGGTAATGAGCAGTTCTTC. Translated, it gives CASSQLGNEQFF.

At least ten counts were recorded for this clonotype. The CDR3, as DNA: TGTGCCAGCAGCTTAGATCGCGGGAGAGTGTCCTACAATGAGCAGTTCTTC. Translated: CASSLDRGRVSYNEQFF. The rearrangement links TRBV11-2 to TRBJ2-1; 7 nucleotides align to TRBD2. Germline lookup yields CDR1 SGHAT and CDR2 FQNNGV. Trimming at V came to 0 bases and at J to 1 base, leaving 6 bases not matched to a gene. The CDR3 totals 17 residues.

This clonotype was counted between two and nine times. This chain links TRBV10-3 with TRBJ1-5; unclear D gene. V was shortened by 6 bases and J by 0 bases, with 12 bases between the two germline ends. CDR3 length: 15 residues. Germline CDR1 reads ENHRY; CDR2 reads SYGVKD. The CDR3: CAISLTDGSNQPQHF. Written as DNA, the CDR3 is TGTGCCATCAGCCTCACGGACGGTAGCAATCAGCCCCAGCATTTT.

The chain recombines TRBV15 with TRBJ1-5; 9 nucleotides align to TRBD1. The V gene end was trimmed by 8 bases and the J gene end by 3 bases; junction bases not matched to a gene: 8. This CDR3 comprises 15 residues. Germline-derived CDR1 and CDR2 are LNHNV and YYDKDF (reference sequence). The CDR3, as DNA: TGTGCCACCGGTCCCGGGACAGGGTTCAATCAGCCCCAGCATTTT. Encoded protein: CATGPGTGFNQPQHF. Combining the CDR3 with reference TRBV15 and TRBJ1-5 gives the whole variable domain DAMVIQNPRYQVTQFGKPVTLSCSQTLNHNVMYWYQQKSSQAPKLLFHYYDKDFNNEADTPDNFQSRRPNTSFCFLDIRSPGLGDTAMYLCATGPGTGFNQPQHFGDGTRLSIL.

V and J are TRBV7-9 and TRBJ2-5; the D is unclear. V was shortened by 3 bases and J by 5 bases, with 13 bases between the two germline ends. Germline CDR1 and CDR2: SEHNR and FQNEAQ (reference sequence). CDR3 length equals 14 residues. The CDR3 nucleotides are TGTGCCAGCAGCTTGGTCTCGGGTTGGGAGACCCAGTACTTC. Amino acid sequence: CASSLVSGWETQYF.

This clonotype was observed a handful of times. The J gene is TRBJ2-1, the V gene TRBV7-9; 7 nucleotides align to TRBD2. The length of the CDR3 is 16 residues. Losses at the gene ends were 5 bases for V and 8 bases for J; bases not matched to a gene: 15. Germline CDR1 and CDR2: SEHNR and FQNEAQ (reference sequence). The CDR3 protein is CASSPPWGREGYEQFF. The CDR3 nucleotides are TGTGCCAGCAGCCCTCCATGGGGCAGGGAGGGCTATGAGCAGTTCTTC.

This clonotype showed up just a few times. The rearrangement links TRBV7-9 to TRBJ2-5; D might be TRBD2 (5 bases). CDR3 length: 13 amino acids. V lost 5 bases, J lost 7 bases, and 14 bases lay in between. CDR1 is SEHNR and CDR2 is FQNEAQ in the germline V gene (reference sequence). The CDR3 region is CASSPGREGTQYF. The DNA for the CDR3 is TGTGCCAGCAGCCCTGGCCGGGAAGGGACCCAGTACTTC.